What follows is one TCR beta chain and its context. The sample originates from a study of control samples from healthy donors and cancer patients. This CDR3 region has 17 residues. V trimming: 0 bases; J trimming: 6 bases; junction bases outside the gene matches: 6. Germline values: CDR1 LGHNA, CDR2 YNFKEQ. Sequencing used immunoSEQ multiplex PCR; TCRdb keeps in-frame clones, though not all of them. The table has 90,000 to 140,000 clones, 83% seen once. Sample: blood. The receptor comes from a woman aged 50 to 60 in good health. V gene TRBV4-2 combines with J gene TRBJ2-7; 15 bases are a match to TRBD2. The CDR3 DNA sequence: TGTGCCAGCAGCCAAGAGTCGGGACTAGCGGGAGGTGGCGAGCAGTACTTC. Amino acids: CASSQESGLAGGGEQYF.